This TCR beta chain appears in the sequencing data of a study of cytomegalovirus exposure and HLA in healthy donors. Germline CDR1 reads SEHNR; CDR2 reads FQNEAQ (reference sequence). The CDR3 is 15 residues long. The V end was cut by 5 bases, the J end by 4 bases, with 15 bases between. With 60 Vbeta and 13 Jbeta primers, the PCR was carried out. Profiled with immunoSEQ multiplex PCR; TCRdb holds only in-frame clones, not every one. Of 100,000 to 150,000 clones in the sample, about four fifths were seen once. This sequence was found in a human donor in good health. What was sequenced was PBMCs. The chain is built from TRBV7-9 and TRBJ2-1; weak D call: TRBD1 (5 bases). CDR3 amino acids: CASSRVGAEYNEQFF. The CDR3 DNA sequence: TGTGCCAGCAGCCGCGTTGGGGCGGAGTACAATGAGCAGTTCTTC.